This T cell receptor beta chain was recorded in a study of blood T cell repertoires in COVID-19. This study enrolled people aged about 18 to 100 from about two dozen US geographic areas. This CDR3 comprises 15 residues. The germline V gene encodes CDR1 LGHDT and CDR2 YNNKEL (reference sequence). V shed 1 base and J shed 4 bases, with 11 bases lying between them. In the authors' workflow: Estimates of nucleated cell counts were drawn from the amplification of reference gene primers. TCRdb keeps only in-frame clones here, not all; method: immunoSEQ multiplex PCR. V and J calls and clone size are given by that table; D and trimming were obtained from the DNA. The data show more than 300,000 clones, less than 90% seen once.

The TCR sequence derives from a woman aged 50 to 60 who had recovered from COVID-19. The rearrangement links TRBV3-1 (or the pseudogene TRBV3-2) to TRBJ1-5; D is uncertain. Sequencing was done on a sample of PBMCs or T cells enriched from blood (not recorded which). DNA for the CDR3: TGTGCCAGCAGCCAAGGAGGGAGAAGGAATCAGCCCCAGCATTTT. Protein: CASSQGGRRNQPQHF.